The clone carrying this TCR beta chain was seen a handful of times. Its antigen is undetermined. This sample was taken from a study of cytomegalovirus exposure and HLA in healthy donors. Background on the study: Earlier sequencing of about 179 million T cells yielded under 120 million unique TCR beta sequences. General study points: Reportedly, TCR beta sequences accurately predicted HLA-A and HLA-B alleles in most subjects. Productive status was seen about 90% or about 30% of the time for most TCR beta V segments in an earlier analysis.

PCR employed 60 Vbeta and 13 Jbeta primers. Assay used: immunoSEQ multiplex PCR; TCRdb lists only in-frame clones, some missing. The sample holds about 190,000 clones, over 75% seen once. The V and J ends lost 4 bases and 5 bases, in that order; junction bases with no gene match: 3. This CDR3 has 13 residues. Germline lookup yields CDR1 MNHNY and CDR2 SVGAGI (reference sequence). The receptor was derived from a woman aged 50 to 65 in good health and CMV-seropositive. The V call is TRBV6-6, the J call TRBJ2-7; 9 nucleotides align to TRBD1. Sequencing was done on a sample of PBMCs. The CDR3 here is CASSSQGANEQYF. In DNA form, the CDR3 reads TGTGCCAGCAGTTCACAGGGGGCCAACGAGCAGTACTTC.